One sample yielded the 19 T cell receptor beta chains listed below, sequenced in a study of human T cells and chemical hapten exposure. As for time point: patch test 3, about 24 weeks after DPC sensitization. Treatment defined: therapeutic diphenylcyclopropenone sensitization with weekly scalp DPC. One entry per CDR3 protein, called by TCRdb with MiXCR from the RACE reads. This table has 95,000 to 150,000 distinct CDR3 sequences, 11% appearing once. Here the sequenced sample was whole blood, taken in connection with sensitization to the hapten diphenylcyclopropenone (DPC). These receptors all stem from a woman in her forties or fifties with alopecia areata. Some clones in this sample may be carry-over from other donors' samples.

Concerning this clonotype: This may come from a read error, since a much larger clone is one base off. V is TRBV28 and J is TRBJ2-1; a possible D gene is TRBD2 (5 bases). Trimming removed 6 bases at V and 10 bases at J, with 19 bases between. The CDR3 has 14 residues. Germline CDR1 MDHEN, CDR2 SYDVKM. In DNA, the CDR3 is TGTGCCAGCAGGCCGGGCACCGGGGTTTGGGAGCAGTTCTTC. Protein product: CASRPGTGVWEQFF.

This chain uses TRBV7-2 with TRBJ1-4; 8 bases fit TRBD1. CDR3 length equals 15 residues. The junction had 9 bases not matched to a gene; V was cut back by 5 bases and J by 7 bases. CDR1 is SGHTA and CDR2 is FQGNSA in the germline V gene. CDR3: CASSPRTGIGEKLFF. In DNA form, the CDR3 reads TGTGCCAGCAGCCCGCGGACAGGGATTGGTGAAAAACTGTTTTTT. Filled out from reference TRBV7-2 and TRBJ1-4, the complete variable domain reads GAGVSQSPSNKVTEKGKDVELRCDPISGHTALYWYRQSLGQGLEFLIYFQGNSAPDKSGLPSDRFSAERTGGSVSTLTIQRTQQEDSAVYLCASSPRTGIGEKLFFGSGTQLSVL.

The genes are TRBV5-6 and TRBJ2-7; D call uncertain. Germline V gives CDR1 SGHDT, CDR2 YYEEEE. V was shortened by 0 bases and J by 0 bases, with 7 bases between the two germline ends. This CDR3 has 14 amino acids. CDR3 bases: TGTGCCAGCAGCTTGGGTCGGGTCTCCTACGAGCAGTACTTC. This gives the protein CASSLGRVSYEQYF.

This clonotype turned up a few times. V is TRBV12-3 or TRBV12-4 and J is TRBJ2-1; 10 positions agree with TRBD2. The CDR3 covers 15 residues. The trim removed 6 bases at V and 3 bases at J, leaving 5 bases unmatched. DNA for the CDR3: TGTGCCAGCAGCCCTAGCGGGAGTATCTACAATGAGCAGTTCTTC. Protein product: CASSPSGSIYNEQFF.

About this clonotype itself: A much larger clone sits a single nucleotide away, making a read error possible. The CDR3 DNA reads TGCGCCAGCAGCCGTTACAGGGGCGGGAAAGAGACCAAGTACTTC. Amino acid sequence: CASSRYRGGKETKYF. This chain connects TRBV5-1 to TRBJ2-5, with D possibly TRBD1 on 7 matching bases. Germline V lookup: CDR1 SGHRS, CDR2 YFSETQ. This CDR3 comprises 15 residues.

This rearrangement joins TRBV12-3 or TRBV12-4 to TRBJ2-7; D is unresolved. V lost 6 bases to trimming and J lost 6 bases, with 12 bases between them. The CDR3 has 12 residues. The CDR3: CASSSPTFEQYF. As DNA, the CDR3 is TGTGCCAGCAGCTCCCCGACCTTCGAGCAGTACTTC.

This clonotype has just a few counts. This chain connects TRBV7-9 to TRBJ2-5, with unresolved D. The CDR3 totals 13 residues. V gave up 6 bases and J gave up 3 bases, with 11 bases separating them. CDR1 and CDR2 (germline): SEHNR, FQNEAQ (reference sequence). The CDR3 region has the DNA TGTGCCAGCAGAGCCGGAATGGAAGAGACCCAGTACTTC. This encodes CASRAGMEETQYF.

This clonotype was found a few times. The CDR3 reads CASSEARSTNQPQHF. The CDR3 region has the DNA TGTGCCAGCAGTGAAGCTCGGTCCACCAATCAGCCCCAGCATTTT. The J gene is TRBJ1-5, the V gene TRBV2; D unresolved. Germline V gives CDR1 SNHLY, CDR2 FYNNEI. The length of the CDR3 is 15 residues. Between the trimmed V and J ends, which lost 0 bases and 3 bases, there was a span of 9 bases.

CDR3 bases: TGCGCCAGCAGCTTCGGCGGGAGCGGGGAGCTGTTTTTT. It specifies CASSFGGSGELFF. This chain uses TRBV5-1 with TRBJ2-2; 7 bases agree with TRBD2. The CDR3 has 13 amino acids. Germline CDR1 reads SGHRS; CDR2 reads YFSETQ. Losses at the gene ends were 2 bases for V and 7 bases for J; bases not matched to a gene: 2. The full variable domain, rest sourced from reference TRBV5-1 and TRBJ2-2, is KAGVTQTPRYLIKTRGQQVTLSCSPISGHRSVSWYQQTPGQGLQFLFEYFSETQRNKGNFPGRFSGRQFSNSRSEMNVSTLELGDSALYLCASSFGGSGELFFGEGSRLTVL.

This clonotype was counted at least ten times. This chain connects TRBV6-5 to TRBJ1-1, with 7 bases that match TRBD1. The CDR3 consists of 14 residues. The V gene's germline CDR1 is MNHEY and CDR2 SVGAGI. Trimming took 6 bases from V and 5 from J; bases not matched to a gene: 9. The CDR3 sequence is CASSPGRGITEAFF. The CDR3 DNA follows: TGTGCCAGCAGCCCTGGCAGGGGGATTACTGAAGCTTTCTTT.

This clonotype was counted between two and nine times. The rearrangement links TRBV6-1 to TRBJ2-1, with D perhaps TRBD1 or TRBD2 (6 bases each). Germline V gives CDR1 MNHNS, CDR2 SASEGT. The CDR3 runs 15 residues. Trimming pared 2 bases from V and 7 bases from J, leaving 15 bases between. DNA of the CDR3: TGTGCCAGCAGTGAATGGGGGCGCGGGATTAATGAGCAGTTCTTC. It translates to CASSEWGRGINEQFF.

This clonotype was counted between two and nine times. The chain recombines TRBV9 with TRBJ1-1, with D possibly matching TRBD1 (5 bases). Trimming took 3 bases from V and 0 from J, leaving 15 bases between them. The CDR3 consists of 16 residues. CDR1 and CDR2 (germline): SGDLS, YYNGEE. CDR3 coding DNA: TGTGCCAGCAGCGCAGAAGACGGGACCATGAACACTGAAGCTTTCTTT. Protein sequence: CASSAEDGTMNTEAFF.

Only a few counts were recorded for this clonotype. The chain links TRBV7-9 to TRBJ1-1; D is perhaps TRBD1 (5 bases). This CDR3 has 14 residues. The germline V gene encodes CDR1 SEHNR and CDR2 FQNEAQ (reference sequence). Trimming removed 1 base at V and 6 bases at J, with 12 bases between. The CDR3 coding sequence is TGTGCCAGCAGCTTAGTCGAGGGGAAAGCTGAAGCTTTCTTT. This sequence encodes CASSLVEGKAEAFF.

This clonotype has at least ten counts. Here the CDR3 DNA reads TGCGCCAGCAGCCCCGGACAGGGCAGTGGCTACACCTTC. Translation: CASSPGQGSGYTF. The V call is TRBV5-1, the J call TRBJ1-2, with 8 positions matching TRBD1. The CDR3 has 13 residues. Germline CDR1 and CDR2: SGHRS and YFSETQ. Unmatched junction bases numbered 6, after V lost 4 bases and J lost 7 bases.

Only a few counts were recorded for this clonotype. This chain uses TRBV10-3 with TRBJ1-4, with D uncertain. The CDR3 spans 12 residues. V lost 0 bases, J lost 11 bases, and 7 bases lay in between. Germline CDR1 and CDR2: ENHRY and SYGVKD. CDR3 region: CAISESTRKLFF. CDR3 sequence (DNA): TGTGCCATCAGTGAGTCCACGCGGAAACTGTTTTTT.

This clonotype was seen many times. The chain uses TRBV29-1 and TRBJ2-2; D gene unclear. This CDR3 has 13 amino acids. Per germline, CDR1 SQVTM and CDR2 ANQGSEA. V shed 3 bases and J shed 1 base, with 6 bases lying between them. The CDR3 DNA is TGCAGCGTTGAGACCGAGAACACCGGGGAGCTGTTTTTT. This gives the protein CSVETENTGELFF.

The chain uses TRBV11-2 and TRBJ2-7; weak D call: TRBD2 (5 bases). Germline V gene lookup returns CDR1 SGHAT and CDR2 FQNNGV. V lost 5 bases to trimming and J lost 0 bases, with 11 bases between them. The CDR3 length is 14 residues. The DNA of the CDR3 is TGTGCCAGCAGCCTAGCCCCAGGCTCCTACGAGCAGTACTTC. Translating it yields CASSLAPGSYEQYF.

This clonotype was seen ten or more times. The rearrangement links TRBV6-5 to TRBJ1-4, with D maybe TRBD1 (6 bases). This CDR3 is 14 amino acids long. The V end was cut by 4 bases, the J end by 6 bases, with 12 bases between. Germline V gene lookup returns CDR1 MNHEY and CDR2 SVGAGI. The CDR3 bases are TGTGCCAGCAGTTCTGACGGGGGGCATGAAAAACTGTTTTTT. Protein product: CASSSDGGHEKLFF.

V usage is TRBV7-2 and J usage is TRBJ2-7, with 13 bases fitting TRBD2. With V trimmed by 3 bases and J by 2 bases, 10 bases remained unmatched. Germline CDR1 is SGHTA and CDR2 is FQGNSA. This CDR3 has 18 amino acids. The CDR3 reads CASSLRTSGGAGTYEQYF. CDR3 nucleotide sequence: TGTGCCAGCAGCTTGAGGACTAGCGGGGGCGCTGGTACCTACGAGCAGTACTTC.